These 32 T cell receptor beta chains came from one sample sequenced in a study of shared clonotypes between healthy human individuals. TCRdb keeps only in-frame clones here, not all; method: immunoSEQ multiplex PCR. This sample carries some 1,600,000 clones, approximately 98% of them seen once, and the ten largest clones take roughly 0.45%. Material for sequencing was naive CD4+ T cells sorted from blood. Specified subset: CD45RA+ positively selected. These receptors were collected from a man under 40 in good health.

V gene TRBV5-1 combines with J gene TRBJ2-7; 8 nucleotides line up with TRBD2. The V and J ends lost 0 bases and 3 bases, in that order; junction bases with no gene match: 2. Germline V gene data show CDR1 as SGHRS and CDR2 as YFSETQ. This CDR3 comprises 14 residues. CDR3 sequence reads: CASSLVGRGYEQYF. CDR3 sequence (DNA): TGCGCCAGCAGCTTGGTCGGGAGGGGCTACGAGCAGTACTTC.

This clone was detected only once. CDR3 bases: TGTGCCAGCAGCTTAGTAGTGGGGTTGGGGAGCCAAGAGACCCAGTACTTC. Residues: CASSLVVGLGSQETQYF. This chain uses TRBV7-2 with TRBJ2-5; TRBD2 is a possible D gene (5 bases). CDR3 length equals 17 residues. In germline, CDR1 is SGHTA, CDR2 FQGNSA. Trimming removed 1 base from V and 1 base from J, with 16 bases in between.

The chain has TRBV5-6 and TRBJ2-5; 7 bases fit TRBD1. The CDR3 runs 16 residues. Per germline, CDR1 SGHDT and CDR2 YYEEEE. The ends lost 2 bases at V and 1 base at J; junction bases unmatched: 8. Here the CDR3 reads CASSFRGQRFQETQYF. Here the CDR3 DNA reads TGTGCCAGCAGCTTTCGGGGACAGAGGTTCCAAGAGACCCAGTACTTC. Supplemented by reference TRBV5-6 and TRBJ2-5, the full variable domain reads DAGVTQSPTHLIKTRGQQVTLRCSPKSGHDTVSWYQQALGQGPQFIFQYYEEEERQRGNFPDRFSGHQFPNYSSELNVNALLLGDSALYLCASSFRGQRFQETQYFGPGTRLLVL.

The rearrangement links TRBV7-9 to TRBJ2-5; the D gene could be TRBD1 or TRBD2 (5 bases each). This CDR3 has 14 residues. Germline V gene lookup returns CDR1 SEHNR and CDR2 FQNEAQ (reference sequence). V gave up 5 bases and J gave up 5 bases, with 15 bases separating them. Written as DNA, the CDR3 is TGTGCCAGCAGCCCTCCGGGGCTCCGGGAGACCCAGTACTTC. Residues: CASSPPGLRETQYF.

V usage is TRBV18 and J usage is TRBJ2-5; 8 positions match TRBD1. The CDR3 extends over 14 amino acids. Trimming cost V 3 bases and J 2 bases; bases outside gene matches: 2. Germline V gene data show CDR1 as KGHSH and CDR2 as LQKENI. The DNA for the CDR3 is TGTGCCAGCTCACCGACAGGGGCACAAGAGACCCAGTACTTC. Translating it yields CASSPTGAQETQYF.

The chain couples TRBV9 to TRBJ1-2, with D possibly matching TRBD1 (5 bases). V was clipped by 3 bases and J by 2 bases, with 17 bases between them. Germline CDR1 and CDR2: SGDLS and YYNGEE. The CDR3 contains 16 residues. Here the CDR3 reads CASSERPYRRNYGYTF. For the CDR3, the DNA is TGTGCCAGCAGCGAACGACCCTACAGGAGAAACTATGGCTACACCTTC.

The chain has TRBV6-5 and TRBJ2-7; D is possibly TRBD2 (5 bases). CDR1 and CDR2 (germline): MNHEY, SVGAGI. This CDR3 region has 11 residues. The V end was cut by 11 bases, the J end by 6 bases, with 14 bases between. CDR3 sequence: CASRKAVEQYF. The CDR3 nucleotides read TGTGCCTCCCGGAAAGCGGTCGAGCAGTACTTC.

This clone was recorded only once. This sample includes further DNA sequences coding for the same CDR3. The genes are TRBV7-2 and TRBJ2-1; 7 nucleotides match TRBD2. J gave up 0 bases and V 5 bases, and 4 bases lay outside the gene matches. The CDR3 runs 15 residues. Germline lookup yields CDR1 SGHTA and CDR2 FQGNSA. CDR3 sequence reads: CASSPRGSSYNEQFF. In DNA, the CDR3 is TGTGCCAGCAGCCCACGCGGGAGCTCCTACAATGAGCAGTTCTTC.

The V gene is TRBV11-2, the J gene TRBJ2-1; the D call may be TRBD1 or TRBD2 (5 bases each). Germline V gives CDR1 SGHAT, CDR2 FQNNGV. The CDR3 sequence is 16 residues long. Trimming removed 3 bases at V and 6 bases at J, with 18 bases between. CDR3 residues: CASSFDTPSGGNEQFF. For the CDR3, the DNA is TGTGCCAGCAGCTTCGACACTCCCTCTGGGGGCAATGAGCAGTTCTTC.

The chain is built from TRBV28 and TRBJ2-7; 10 bases match TRBD2. The CDR3 extends over 17 amino acids. Germline CDR1 is MDHEN and CDR2 is SYDVKM. V trimming: 6 bases; J trimming: 1 base; junction bases outside the gene matches: 12. The CDR3 here is CASRRPGLADKSYEQYF. The CDR3, as DNA: TGTGCCAGCAGGAGGCCCGGACTAGCGGATAAATCCTACGAGCAGTACTTC.

V gene TRBV7-8 combines with J gene TRBJ2-5; TRBD2 agrees at 9 bases. The CDR3 contains 16 residues. V shed 4 bases and J 2 bases; nucleotides not matched to a gene: 8. Germline CDR1 SGHVS, CDR2 FQNEAQ. CDR3 DNA sequence: TGTGCCAGCAGCTACCTTAGCGGGAGACCTCAAGAGACCCAGTACTTC. It specifies CASSYLSGRPQETQYF.

J is TRBJ2-1 and V is TRBV2; possible D gene TRBD1, 5 bases. Trimming removed 11 bases from V and 8 bases from J, with 22 bases in between. Germline V gene lookup returns CDR1 SNHLY and CDR2 FYNNEI. The CDR3 has 14 residues. The CDR3 region is CACPIKGRLYEQFF. The CDR3 DNA follows: TGTGCCTGCCCCATTAAGGGGCGCTTGTATGAGCAGTTCTTC.

The rearrangement joins TRBV21-1 to TRBJ1-4. TRBV21-1 is a pseudogene. This CDR3 region has 17 residues. The CDR3 sequence: CASSHVPGGVCGEKLFF. DNA for the CDR3: TGTGCCAGCAGCCACGTTCCTGGAGGGGTCTGTGGTGAAAAACTGTTTTTT.

V and J are TRBV5-4 and TRBJ2-1, with 8 bases lining up with TRBD2. CDR1 is SGHNT and CDR2 is YYREEE in the germline V gene (reference sequence). Trimming cost V 0 bases and J 0 bases; bases outside gene matches: 2. This CDR3 spans 16 amino acids. CDR3 in DNA: TGTGCCAGCAGCTTGGCCGGGGGGGCCTCCTACAATGAGCAGTTCTTC. Protein: CASSLAGGASYNEQFF. Filled out from reference TRBV5-4 and TRBJ2-1, the complete variable domain reads ETGVTQSPTHLIKTRGQQVTLRCSSQSGHNTVSWYQQALGQGPQFIFQYYREEENGRGNFPPRFSGLQFPNYSSELNVNALELDDSALYLCASSLAGGASYNEQFFGPGTRLTVL.

The V call is TRBV10-3, the J call TRBJ1-4; no definite D call. The CDR3 runs 12 residues. V dropped 4 bases and J dropped 7 bases, with 7 bases sitting between them. Germline V gene data show CDR1 as ENHRY and CDR2 as SYGVKD. The CDR3 protein is CAISVGGEKLFF. The CDR3 region has the DNA TGTGCCATCAGTGTTGGTGGTGAAAAACTGTTTTTT.

This rearrangement joins TRBV5-6 to TRBJ2-3; 10 bases map to TRBD2. With V trimmed by 2 bases and J by 0 bases, 3 bases remained unmatched. The CDR3 length is 16 residues. Germline CDR1 is SGHDT and CDR2 is YYEEEE. The DNA of the CDR3 is TGTGCCAGCAGCTTCTATAGCGGGAGGAGCACAGATACGCAGTATTTT. This translates into CASSFYSGRSTDTQYF.

This rearrangement joins TRBV30 to TRBJ2-7; 8 bases align to TRBD1. This CDR3 is built from 13 residues. CDR1 and CDR2 from the germline V gene are GTSNPN and SVGIG (reference sequence). V gave up 5 bases and J gave up 5 bases; unmatched junction bases: 8. CDR3 nucleotides: TGTGCCTGGCAGCAGGGGGCGGCAAACGAGCAGTACTTC. Translated, it gives CAWQQGAANEQYF.

The chain is built from TRBV9 and TRBJ2-3; 7 nucleotides line up with TRBD2. This CDR3 comprises 14 residues. CDR1 SGDLS and CDR2 YYNGEE come from the germline V gene. V trimming: 0 bases; J trimming: 5 bases; junction bases outside the gene matches: 3. The chain's CDR3 is CASSVGTSRDTQYF. The CDR3 DNA reads as TGTGCCAGCAGCGTAGGGACTAGTCGAGATACGCAGTATTTT.

The chain uses TRBV5-4 and TRBJ1-2; D gene ambiguous. CDR1 and CDR2 (germline): SGHNT, YYREEE (reference sequence). The CDR3 extends over 13 amino acids. V was cut by 6 bases and J by 3 bases, with 12 bases left in between. The CDR3, as DNA: TGTGCCAGCACCCCTAATGGTTACTATGGCTACACCTTC. Translation: CASTPNGYYGYTF.

J is TRBJ2-1 and V is TRBV19; TRBD2 matches 15 bases. Germline CDR1 reads LNHDA; CDR2 reads SQIVND (reference sequence). The CDR3 extends over 17 amino acids. The J segment lost 7 bases and the V segment lost 5 bases, leaving 9 bases of the junction unmatched. The CDR3 DNA reads TGTGCCAGTAGTCCCCGGACTAGCGGGAGGGCCTCGAATGAGCAGTTCTTC. This gives the protein CASSPRTSGRASNEQFF.

The sample holds one count of this clone. The V call is TRBV6-1, the J call TRBJ2-1; 7 bases align to TRBD2. This CDR3 contains 15 residues. The junction had 12 bases not matched to a gene; V was cut back by 7 bases and J by 6 bases. Germline values: CDR1 MNHNS, CDR2 SASEGT. The DNA of the CDR3 is TGTGCCAGCACCCCACCGGGACTATCACCCAATGAGCAGTTCTTC. Residues: CASTPPGLSPNEQFF.

CDR3 amino acids: CASSVEGFSETQYF. CDR3 bases: TGTGCCAGCAGCGTAGAGGGATTTAGTGAGACCCAGTACTTC. The V gene is TRBV9, the J gene TRBJ2-5; no firm D call. CDR1 is SGDLS and CDR2 is YYNGEE in the germline V gene. The V end lost 0 bases, the J end lost 5 bases, and 11 bases lay between the germline ends. CDR3 length: 14 amino acids.

DNA of the CDR3: TGCAGCGTTGGGGCCGGGACAGGGGCAGATACGCAGTATTTT. Protein sequence: CSVGAGTGADTQYF. This chain links TRBV29-1 with TRBJ2-3; 10 positions match TRBD1. Trimming cost V 4 bases and J 4 bases; bases outside gene matches: 5. Germline-derived CDR1 and CDR2 are SQVTM and ANQGSEA. The CDR3 sequence is 14 residues long.

The rearrangement joins TRBV28 to TRBJ1-5, with a tentative D call TRBD1 (6 bases). The V gene's germline CDR1 is MDHEN and CDR2 SYDVKM. The CDR3 runs to 16 residues. Trimming took 3 bases from V and 5 from J, leaving 17 bases between them. Here the CDR3 DNA reads TGTGCCAGCAGTTTTCACAACTGGGGGGGCGATCAGCCCCAGCATTTT. It encodes CASSFHNWGGDQPQHF.

This clone is a singleton in its sample. This chain connects TRBV5-4 to TRBJ2-7; 11 nucleotides align to TRBD1. With 4 bases clipped from V and 4 bases from J, the junction kept 7 bases outside the gene matches. Per the germline V gene, CDR1 is SGHNT and CDR2 is YYREEE (reference sequence). The CDR3 has 15 residues. This CDR3 is CASSPSGTGGYEQYF. The CDR3 DNA sequence: TGTGCCAGCAGCCCATCCGGGACAGGGGGGTACGAGCAGTACTTC.

This clone is a singleton in its sample. The rearrangement uses TRBV5-5 and TRBJ2-7, with D possibly being TRBD1 (6 bases). The CDR3 spans 16 residues. Between the trimmed V and J ends, which lost 4 bases and 3 bases, there was a span of 20 bases. Germline assignment: CDR1 SGHKS and CDR2 YYEKEE (reference sequence). The CDR3 nucleotides are TGTGCCAGCAGCCCACTTCCGGACAGAAAATACTACGAGCAGTACTTC. Translated, it gives CASSPLPDRKYYEQYF.

The rearrangement links TRBV4-1 to TRBJ2-1; no clear D gene. V lost 1 base and J lost 5, with 18 bases in between. The CDR3 covers 17 residues. CDR1 is MGHRA and CDR2 is YSYEKL in the germline V gene. The CDR3 DNA reads TGCGCCAGCAGCCAAGGGGTAGACCGACTTGCGAACAATGAGCAGTTCTTC. Residues: CASSQGVDRLANNEQFF.

The V gene is TRBV6-4, the J gene TRBJ2-2; 7 nucleotides match TRBD2. The J segment lost 2 bases and the V segment lost 5 bases, leaving 8 bases of the junction unmatched. Germline CDR1 and CDR2: MRHNA and SNTAGT. The CDR3 spans 16 residues. CDR3 in DNA: TGTGCCAGCAGTCCCCTCGGGAGGACCAACACCGGGGAGCTGTTTTTT. Translated, it gives CASSPLGRTNTGELFF.

V usage is TRBV25-1 and J usage is TRBJ1-1; D not resolved. This CDR3 spans 16 amino acids. V shed 3 bases and J shed 1 base, with 15 bases lying between them. Per germline, CDR1 MGHDK and CDR2 SYGVNS. The CDR3 sequence is CASSDIGKNRNTEAFF. DNA for the CDR3: TGTGCCAGCAGTGATATCGGAAAAAACAGGAACACTGAAGCTTTCTTT.

The chain couples TRBV18 to TRBJ2-1, with a weak D call TRBD1 (5 bases). The CDR3 runs 13 residues. V gave up 5 bases and J gave up 8 bases, with 13 bases separating them. Germline CDR1 is KGHSH and CDR2 is LQKENI. This CDR3 is CASSYTGGDEQFF. For the CDR3, the DNA is TGTGCCAGCTCATACACAGGTGGGGATGAGCAGTTCTTC.

CDR3 sequence: CASRPDVSEKLFF. CDR3 sequence (DNA): TGTGCCAGCCGACCCGACGTGAGTGAAAAACTGTTTTTT. This chain connects TRBV18 to TRBJ1-4; D uncertain. The CDR3 is 13 residues long. V was pared by 8 bases and J by 7 bases, with 14 bases between. Looked up from germline, CDR1 is KGHSH and CDR2 is LQKENI.

This clone was detected once. The chain combines TRBV5-4 with TRBJ2-1; D call uncertain. The germline gives CDR1 SGHNT, CDR2 YYREEE (reference sequence). This CDR3 has 15 amino acids. Between the trimmed V and J ends, which lost 4 bases and 6 bases, there was a span of 17 bases. CDR3 in amino acids: CASSIEAQKVNEQFF. The CDR3 DNA reads as TGTGCCAGCAGCATCGAGGCTCAAAAGGTCAATGAGCAGTTCTTC.